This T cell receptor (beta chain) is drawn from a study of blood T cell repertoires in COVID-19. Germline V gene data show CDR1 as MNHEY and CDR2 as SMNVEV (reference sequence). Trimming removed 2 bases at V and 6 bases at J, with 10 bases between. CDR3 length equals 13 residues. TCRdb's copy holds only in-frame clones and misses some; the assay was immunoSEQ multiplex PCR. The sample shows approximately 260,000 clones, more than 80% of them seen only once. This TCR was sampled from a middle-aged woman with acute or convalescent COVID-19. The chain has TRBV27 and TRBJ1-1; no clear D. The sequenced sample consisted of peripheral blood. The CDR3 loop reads CASSLDRQAEAFF. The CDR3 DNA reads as TGTGCCAGCAGTTTAGACCGGCAGGCTGAAGCTTTCTTT.